This TCR beta chain is from a study of blood T cell repertoires in COVID-19. Germline V gene data show CDR1 as SGHRS and CDR2 as YFSETQ. This CDR3 comprises 16 residues. V shed 3 bases and J shed 0 bases, with 16 bases lying between them. This clone is a singleton in its sample. Some clones are missing from TCRdb's copy, which holds only in-frame ones; the method was immunoSEQ multiplex PCR. The sample has about 250,000 clones, approximately 85% seen once; the top ten hold about 9.1%. This clonotype was obtained from a woman aged 50 to 60 with acute COVID-19. This chain uses TRBV5-1 with TRBJ2-7, with a possible D match to TRBD2 (6 bases). The material sequenced was PBMCs or T cells enriched from blood (not recorded which). The chain's CDR3 is CASSWGRDSSSYEQYF. The CDR3 DNA reads TGCGCCAGCAGCTGGGGCCGGGACTCGAGCTCCTACGAGCAGTACTTC. Combining the CDR3 with reference TRBV5-1 and TRBJ2-7 gives the whole variable domain KAGVTQTPRYLIKTRGQQVTLSCSPISGHRSVSWYQQTPGQGLQFLFEYFSETQRNKGNFPGRFSGRQFSNSRSEMNVSTLELGDSALYLCASSWGRDSSSYEQYFGPGTRLTVT.